Detailed here is one T cell receptor (beta chain). Its matching antigen is unknown. The CDR3 covers 12 residues. Germline values: CDR1 LNHNV, CDR2 YYDKDF (reference sequence). The V end lost 1 base, the J end lost 4 bases, and 3 bases lay between the germline ends. The data originate from a study of T cells after yellow fever vaccination. Regarding the study as a whole: In FACS-sorted repertoires, abundant clonotypes from the bulk population could appear as contaminants. The appearance of a small share of clonotypes in both CD4 and CD8 compartments was observed. Secondary responses were weaker yet peaked faster, day 5 versus 15.

TCRdb processed the 5' RACE reads anew with MiXCR; each CDR3 protein has one entry. The data hold around 590,000 distinct CDR3 sequences, with 9% to 15% observed a single time. This receptor was obtained from a man under 40 who received the YFV17D yellow fever vaccine. The J gene is TRBJ2-3, the V gene TRBV15, with D uncertain. The source material was PBMCs, sampled on the day of the yellow fever booster vaccination. The CDR3 DNA reads as TGTGCCACCAGCAGAGGAGCAGATACGCAGTATTTT. Translation gives CATSRGADTQYF.